This TCR beta chain appears in the sequencing data of a study of T cell responses to AZD1222 COVID-19 vaccine. V shed 5 bases, J shed 3 bases, and the junction held 10 bases outside the gene matches. The CDR3 is made up of 16 amino acids. Per germline, CDR1 LGHNT and CDR2 FRNRAP. As concerns this clone: Its antigen is undetermined.

Study outcomes and limitations: At baseline, just 6 or 7 AZD1222 recipients tested seropositive. Breadth and depth of Spike-specific TCRs rose after two AZD1222 doses. Repertoire sampling happened only post peak T cell response. Along spike, vaccine-associated CD4 TCRs were found throughout, with dominance at 160-218 and 743-854.

The method was immunoSEQ multiplex PCR; TCRdb's version includes in-frame clones alone and lacks a portion of them. The table records some 160,000 clones, around 94% of them present only once. This material consisted of peripheral blood, taken on day 0 of AZD1222 vaccination. The clonotype was recovered from an adult in good health. This sequence joins TRBV12-5 and TRBJ1-2, with 9 positions matching TRBD1. The CDR3 bases are TGTGCTAGTGGTCCCGGGACAGGGACCCTCCACTATGGCTACACCTTC. Protein sequence: CASGPGTGTLHYGYTF.